Shown below are 19 T cell receptor beta chains from a single sample sequenced in a study of T cells after yellow fever vaccination. TCRdb independently ran MiXCR on the 5' RACE reads; one entry per CDR3 protein. The sample holds about 330,000 distinct CDR3 sequences; 7% to 9% are singletons and the top ten take 17%. This material consisted of PBMCs, taken about 49 days after the first yellow fever vaccination. These receptor sequences come from a man between 18 and 29 years old who received the YFV17D yellow fever vaccine.

This clonotype was recorded a few times. The chain links TRBV4-3 to TRBJ1-4; D is undetermined. Trimming cost V 1 base and J 7 bases, with 10 bases left between them. Per germline, CDR1 LGHNA and CDR2 YSLEER. CDR3 length: 14 residues. CDR3 nucleotide sequence: TGCGCCAGCAGCCAAGGGGTTGGAAGTGAAAAACTGTTTTTT. Its translation: CASSQGVGSEKLFF.

The chain is built from TRBV6-1 and TRBJ2-7; 7 nucleotides agree with TRBD1. Trimming removed 5 bases from V and 5 bases from J; junction bases left unmatched: 9. The CDR3 runs 14 residues. CDR1 is MNHNS and CDR2 is SASEGT in the germline V gene. The CDR3 sequence: CASSPETGPDEQYF. CDR3 DNA: TGTGCCAGCAGTCCGGAGACAGGGCCGGACGAGCAGTACTTC.

The chain has TRBV20-1 and TRBJ1-1; D is ambiguous. The CDR3 totals 14 residues. Trimming pared 0 bases from V and 2 bases from J, leaving 10 bases between. Looked up from germline, CDR1 is DFQATT and CDR2 is SNEGSKA (reference sequence). The CDR3 region has the DNA TGCAGTGCTAGAGATAGAGTCGGCAACACTGAAGCTTTCTTT. It specifies CSARDRVGNTEAFF.

Only a few counts were recorded for this clonotype. CDR3 protein: CASSPETRYTDTQYF. Here the CDR3 DNA reads TGTGCCAGCAGTCCAGAGACTAGGTACACAGATACGCAGTATTTT. The gene calls are TRBV27 and TRBJ2-3; tentatively, D is TRBD2 (6 bases). The CDR3 contains 15 residues. The V gene's germline CDR1 is MNHEY and CDR2 SMNVEV (reference sequence). V lost 5 bases, J lost 2 bases, and 14 bases lay in between.

V usage is TRBV28 and J usage is TRBJ2-2; 9 positions agree with TRBD1. The trim removed 8 bases at V and 6 bases at J, leaving 13 bases unmatched. Germline V gives CDR1 MDHEN, CDR2 SYDVKM. This CDR3 is built from 16 residues. Here the CDR3 DNA reads TGTGCCAGCCTACCCCCGGGACAGGGTAAATCCGGGGAGCTGTTTTTT. Translation gives CASLPPGQGKSGELFF.

V is TRBV5-1 and J is TRBJ1-1; D unresolved. The V gene's germline CDR1 is SGHRS and CDR2 YFSETQ. Trimming stripped 2 bases from V and 3 bases from J, with 14 bases between. This CDR3 region has 15 residues. CDR3 in DNA: TGCGCCAGCAGCTTACATGAGGGCTTCTACACTGAAGCTTTCTTT. Amino acids: CASSLHEGFYTEAFF.

This clonotype has only a few counts. The V gene is TRBV20-1, the J gene TRBJ2-5; perhaps TRBD2 as D (5 bases). Germline CDR1 DFQATT, CDR2 SNEGSKA (reference sequence). Trimming shortened V by 4 bases and J by 1 base, and 10 bases separated the two germline ends. The CDR3 sequence is 13 residues long. The CDR3: CSATTSAQETQYF. CDR3 sequence (DNA): TGCAGTGCTACCACTAGTGCCCAAGAGACCCAGTACTTC.

The chain combines TRBV6-5 with TRBJ2-7, with D unresolved. Trimming cost V 2 bases and J 5 bases, with 10 bases left between them. Per the germline V gene, CDR1 is MNHEY and CDR2 is SVGAGI. The CDR3 is 13 residues long. CDR3 in amino acids: CASSYRLQDEQYF. The DNA of the CDR3 is TGTGCCAGCAGTTACAGGCTCCAAGACGAGCAGTACTTC.

This clonotype was counted between two and nine times. V usage is TRBV20-1 and J usage is TRBJ2-3; 8 nucleotides agree with TRBD2. This CDR3 is built from 15 residues. Germline V CDR1 and CDR2: DFQATT, SNEGSKA (reference sequence). The ends lost 3 bases at V and 8 bases at J; junction bases unmatched: 13. Written as DNA, the CDR3 is TGCAGTGCTAGGTGGGCGGGGGGCCCCCCCTTTACGCAGTATTTT. Its protein product is CSARWAGGPPFTQYF.

The chain has TRBV24-1 and TRBJ1-2; D is possibly TRBD1 (6 bases). CDR1 is KGHDR and CDR2 is SFDVKD in the germline V gene. Between the trimmed V and J ends, which lost 4 bases and 6 bases, there was a span of 8 bases. This CDR3 contains 12 residues. The CDR3 loop is CATSDRGHGYTF. The CDR3 region has the DNA TGTGCCACCAGTGACAGGGGCCATGGCTACACCTTC.

This clonotype was counted only a few times. V usage is TRBV7-6 and J usage is TRBJ2-3, with TRBD1 as a possible D gene (6 bases). The CDR3 is 17 residues long. Germline lookup yields CDR1 SGHVS and CDR2 FNYEAQ. With 5 bases removed from V and 4 bases from J, the gap between germline ends came to 22 bases. The CDR3 DNA follows: TGTGCCAGCAGCCCCCGGCAGGCCCTAGGGGGTGCAGATACGCAGTATTTT. This translates into CASSPRQALGGADTQYF.

This sequence joins TRBV9 and TRBJ2-7; tentatively, D is TRBD1 or TRBD2 (5 bases each). Trimming pared 0 bases from V and 7 bases from J, leaving 14 bases between. The CDR3 extends over 14 amino acids. Germline V gives CDR1 SGDLS, CDR2 YYNGEE. The DNA of the CDR3 is TGTGCCAGCAGCGTAGCTATTGAGGGGTTTGAGCAGTACTTC. Encoded protein: CASSVAIEGFEQYF.

This clonotype was counted only a few times. Written as DNA, the CDR3 is TGCGCCAGCAGCCGGCCAGGGGCCGGCACAGATACGCAGTATTTT. Translation: CASSRPGAGTDTQYF. This chain uses TRBV4-1 with TRBJ2-3, with D tentatively TRBD1 (6 bases). V was clipped by 4 bases and J by 1 base, with 12 bases between them. There are 15 residues in the CDR3. The germline CDR1 and CDR2 sequences are MGHRA and YSYEKL.

This clonotype was found a few times. The chain carries TRBV6-2 or TRBV6-3 and TRBJ1-5; D not certain. Germline CDR1 MNHEY, CDR2 SVGEGT. The ends were cut back, 2 bases at V and 4 bases at J, with 9 bases in the middle. The CDR3 is 14 residues long. This CDR3 reads CASSYGQINQPQHF. Here the CDR3 DNA reads TGTGCCAGCAGTTACGGCCAGATAAATCAGCCCCAGCATTTT.

This clonotype turned up a few times. The V gene is TRBV5-1, the J gene TRBJ2-3; 11 bases are a match to TRBD1. The CDR3 runs to 19 residues. The germline V gene has CDR1 SGHRS and CDR2 YFSETQ. The ends lost 3 bases at V and 1 base at J; junction bases unmatched: 13. Here the CDR3 reads CASSSDRGRRGPGTDTQYF. The CDR3, as DNA: TGCGCCAGCAGCTCGGACAGGGGGCGCCGGGGGCCTGGCACAGATACGCAGTATTTT.

The chain joins TRBV5-6 to TRBJ2-7; D is possibly TRBD1 or TRBD2 (6 bases each). Germline CDR1 and CDR2: SGHDT and YYEEEE. The CDR3 has 14 residues. V was pared by 2 bases and J by 5 bases, with 14 bases between. The CDR3 protein is CASSLVGGGNEQYV. The CDR3 DNA is TGTGCCAGCAGCTTAGTAGGGGGAGGAAACGAGCAGTACGTC.

The chain recombines TRBV7-3 with TRBJ2-3; TRBD2 matches at 11 bases. The V gene end was trimmed by 5 bases and the J gene end by 2 bases; junction bases not matched to a gene: 6. CDR3 length equals 16 residues. Germline CDR1 is SGHTA and CDR2 is FQGTGA. CDR3 region: CASSPQLAGVTDTQYF. CDR3 coding DNA: TGTGCCAGCAGCCCTCAACTAGCGGGGGTCACAGATACGCAGTATTTT.

The sample holds a few counts of this clonotype. The chain links TRBV10-3 to TRBJ2-2; 9 nucleotides match TRBD1. V trimming: 5 bases; J trimming: 6 bases; junction bases outside the gene matches: 7. The CDR3 is 15 residues long. The germline CDR1 and CDR2 sequences are ENHRY and SYGVKD. CDR3 loop: CAISNLDRGAGELFF. The CDR3 DNA is TGTGCCATCAGTAACCTGGACAGGGGTGCCGGGGAGCTGTTTTTT.

This clonotype turned up a few times. V gene TRBV7-9 combines with J gene TRBJ2-5; the match to TRBD1 covers 7 bases. Losses at the gene ends were 1 base for V and 1 base for J; bases not matched to a gene: 3. The CDR3 consists of 15 residues. Germline V gene sequence: CDR1 SEHNR, CDR2 FQNEAQ (reference sequence). CDR3 protein: CASSLGRDSQETQYF. The DNA of the CDR3 is TGTGCCAGCAGCTTAGGCCGGGACAGCCAAGAGACCCAGTACTTC.